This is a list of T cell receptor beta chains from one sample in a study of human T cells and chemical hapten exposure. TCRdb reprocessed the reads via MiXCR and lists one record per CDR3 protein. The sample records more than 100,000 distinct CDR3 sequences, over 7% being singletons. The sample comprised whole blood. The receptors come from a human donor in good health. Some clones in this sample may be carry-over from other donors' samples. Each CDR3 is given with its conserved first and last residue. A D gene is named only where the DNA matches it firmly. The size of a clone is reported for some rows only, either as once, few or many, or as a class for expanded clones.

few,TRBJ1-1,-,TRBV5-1,CASRVSVNTEAFF,TGCGCCAGCAGGGTATCAGTGAACACTGAAGCTTTCTTT
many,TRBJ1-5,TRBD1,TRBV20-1,CSARDPGQGRGQPQHF,TGCAGTGCTAGAGATCCCGGACAGGGAAGGGGTCAGCCCCAGCATTTT
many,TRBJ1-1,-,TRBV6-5,CASSFYTNTEAFF,TGTGCCAGCAGTTTTTACACCAACACTGAAGCTTTCTTT
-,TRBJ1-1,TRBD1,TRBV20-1,CSASPGQRVTEAFF,TGCAGTGCTAGCCCGGGACAGAGGGTCACTGAAGCTTTCTTT
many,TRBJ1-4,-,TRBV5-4,CASSEGANEKLFF,TGTGCCAGCAGCGAGGGGGCTAATGAAAAACTGTTTTTT
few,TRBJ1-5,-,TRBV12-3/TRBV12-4,CASSRRRQTDLRINQPQHF,TGTGCCAGCAGTCGCCGTCGGCAGACCGATCTACGTATTAATCAGCCCCAGCATTTT
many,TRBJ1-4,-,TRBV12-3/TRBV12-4,CASSPSEPNEKLFF,TGTGCCAGCAGCCCGAGTGAGCCTAATGAAAAACTGTTTTTT
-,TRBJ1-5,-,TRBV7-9,CASSLASGRRSNNQPQHF,TGTGCCAGCAGCTTAGCGTCGGGTCGACGGTCAAACAATCAGCCCCAGCATTTT
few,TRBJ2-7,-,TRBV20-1,CSARQTGGGGWRGYEQYF,TGCAGTGCTAGACAGACGGGAGGGGGCGGTTGGAGGGGCTACGAGCAGTACTTC
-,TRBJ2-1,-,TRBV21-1,CASSPGTAYNEQFF,TGTGCCAGCAGCCCCGGGACAGCTTACAATGAGCAGTTCTTC
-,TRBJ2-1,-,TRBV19,CASSATRAYNEQFF,TGTGCCAGTAGCGCTACACGAGCCTACAATGAGCAGTTCTTC
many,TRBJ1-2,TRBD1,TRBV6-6,CASSPGQGGSYGYTF,TGTGCCAGCAGCCCAGGACAGGGAGGGAGCTATGGCTACACCTTC
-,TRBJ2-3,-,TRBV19,CASSTYTDTQYF,TGTGCCAGTAGTACCTACACAGATACGCAGTATTTT
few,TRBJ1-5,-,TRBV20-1,CSARRGRDSNQPQHF,TGCAGTGCTAGGCGGGGGCGAGATAGCAATCAGCCCCAGCATTTT
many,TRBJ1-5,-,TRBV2,CASSEAGRQPQHF,TGTGCCAGCAGTGAGGCAGGGAGGCAGCCCCAGCATTTT
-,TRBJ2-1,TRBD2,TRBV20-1,CSARDLLPGLQYNEQFF,TGCAGTGCTAGAGACCTACTCCCGGGACTACAATACAATGAGCAGTTCTTC
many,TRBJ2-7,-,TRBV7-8,CASSLAGSRASEQYF,TGTGCCAGCAGCTTAGCGGGGAGTCGAGCTTCCGAGCAGTACTTC
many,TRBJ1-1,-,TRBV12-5,CASGLNTEAFF,TGTGCTAGTGGTCTGAACACTGAAGCTTTCTTT
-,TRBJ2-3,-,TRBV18,CASSPRLAEDTQYF,TGTGCCAGCTCACCACGGCTAGCTGAAGATACGCAGTATTTT
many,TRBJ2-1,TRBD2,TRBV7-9,CASSLAPLAGDQNEQFF,TGTGCCAGCAGCTTAGCCCCTCTAGCGGGAGACCAGAATGAGCAGTTCTTC
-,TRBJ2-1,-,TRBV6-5,CASSMGGPYNEQFF,TGTGCCAGCAGTATGGGGGGTCCCTACAATGAGCAGTTCTTC
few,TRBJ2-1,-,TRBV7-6,CASSLVAGARASGYNEQFF,TGTGCCAGCAGCTTAGTTGCGGGGGCGAGGGCTAGCGGTTACAATGAGCAGTTCTTC
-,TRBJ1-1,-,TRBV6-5,CASSYSAQAYMNTEAFF,TGTGCCAGCAGTTACTCGGCACAGGCTTACATGAACACTGAAGCTTTCTTT
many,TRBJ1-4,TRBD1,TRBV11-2,CASSPWTGAFATNEKLFF,TGTGCCAGCAGCCCGTGGACAGGAGCTTTTGCAACTAATGAAAAACTGTTTTTT
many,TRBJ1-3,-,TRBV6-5,CASSYLLPGSSGNTIYF,TGTGCCAGCAGTTACCTTCTGCCAGGGAGCTCTGGAAACACCATATATTTT
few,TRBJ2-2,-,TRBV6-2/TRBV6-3,CASSYGQGSSNTGELFF,TGTGCCAGCAGTTATGGGCAGGGGTCCTCGAACACCGGGGAGCTGTTTTTT
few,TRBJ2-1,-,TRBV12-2,CASRVRLAGGPSYNEQFF,TGTGCAAGTCGCGTTAGGCTAGCGGGAGGCCCCTCCTACAATGAGCAGTTCTTC
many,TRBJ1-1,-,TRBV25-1,CASSDPGQQNTEAFF,TGTGCCAGCAGTGATCCCGGACAGCAGAACACTGAAGCTTTCTTT
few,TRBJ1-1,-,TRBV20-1,CSARDRQGTEAFF,TGCAGTGCTAGAGATCGGCAGGGTACTGAAGCTTTCTTT
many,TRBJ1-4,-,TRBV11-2,CASSLEDRTNEKLFF,TGTGCCAGCAGCTTAGAAGACAGAACTAATGAAAAACTGTTTTTT
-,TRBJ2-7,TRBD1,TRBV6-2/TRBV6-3,CASSPTSRQGNGAREQYF,TGTGCCAGCAGTCCGACGTCCAGACAGGGGAATGGGGCTCGCGAGCAGTACTTC
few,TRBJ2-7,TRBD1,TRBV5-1,CASSITGTGGHYEQYF,TGCGCCAGCAGCATAACCGGGACAGGGGGCCATTACGAGCAGTACTTC
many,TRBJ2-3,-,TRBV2,CASSEDRGTDTQYF,TGTGCCAGCAGTGAAGACAGGGGCACAGATACGCAGTATTTT
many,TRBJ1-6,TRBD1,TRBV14,CASSQDQTGGYNSPLHF,TGTGCCAGCAGCCAAGATCAGACAGGGGGTTATAATTCACCCCTCCACTTT
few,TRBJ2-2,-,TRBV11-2,CASSFQGDSGRGELFF,TGTGCCAGCAGCTTCCAGGGTGACTCCGGTAGGGGGGAGCTGTTTTTT
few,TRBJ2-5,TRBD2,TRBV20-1,CSAFRLAGRQETQYF,TGCAGTGCTTTCCGACTAGCGGGACGTCAGGAGACCCAGTACTTC
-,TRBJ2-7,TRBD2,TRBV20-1,CSATQLAGPYEQYF,TGCAGTGCTACGCAACTAGCGGGACCCTACGAGCAGTACTTC
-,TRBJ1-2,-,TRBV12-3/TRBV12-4,CASRENYGYTF,TGTGCCAGCAGGGAGAACTATGGCTACACCTTC
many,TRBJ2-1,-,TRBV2,CASSDPGRLAYNEQFF,TGTGCCAGCAGCGACCCGGGGCGTTTAGCTTACAATGAGCAGTTCTTC
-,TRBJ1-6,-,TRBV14,CASSLLNSRSPLHF,TGTGCCAGCAGCCTCTTGAACAGTAGGTCACCCCTCCACTTT
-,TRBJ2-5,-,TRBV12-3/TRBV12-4,CASSLARDTQETQYF,TGTGCCAGCAGTTTAGCCCGGGACACCCAAGAGACCCAGTACTTC
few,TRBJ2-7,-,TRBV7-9,CASSLPGSSGEQYF,TGTGCCAGCAGCCTCCCAGGGTCCTCGGGTGAGCAGTACTTC
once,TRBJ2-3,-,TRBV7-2,CASSFLSGGGDTQYF,TGTGCCAGCAGCTTTCTGTCGGGGGGCGGGGATACGCAGTATTTT
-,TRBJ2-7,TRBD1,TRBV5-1,CASTSGTAAYEQYF,TGCGCCAGCACCTCTGGGACAGCAGCGTACGAGCAGTACTTC
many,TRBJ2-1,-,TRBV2,CASLDIVGYNEQFF,TGTGCCAGTCTAGACATCGTCGGGTACAATGAGCAGTTCTTC
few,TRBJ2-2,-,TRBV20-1,CSARSYTGELFF,TGCAGTGCTCGATCTTACACCGGGGAGCTGTTTTTT
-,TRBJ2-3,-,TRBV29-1,CSVEDPLDFQGGDTQYF,TGCAGCGTTGAAGATCCCCTGGACTTTCAGGGGGGGGATACGCAGTATTTT
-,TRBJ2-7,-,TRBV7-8,CASSLGQRHEQYF,TGTGCCAGCAGCTTAGGACAGCGGCACGAGCAGTACTTC
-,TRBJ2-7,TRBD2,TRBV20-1,CSALRAGTYEQYF,TGCAGTGCCCTCCGAGCGGGGACCTACGAGCAGTACTTC
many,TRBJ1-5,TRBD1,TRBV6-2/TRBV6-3,CASSWTGGNQPQHF,TGTGCCAGCAGTTGGACAGGGGGCAATCAGCCCCAGCATTTT